This paragraph covers one TCR beta chain sequence. No antigen is known for it. Per-nucleotide qualities are absent, and no much larger clonotype sits a single base away. For the CD8 naive samples, CD45RO-negative cells were positively selected for CCR7, yielding a CD45RA+CCR7+ population from which TemRA cells were excluded. Donors were healthy HIV-negative adults with no recently reported acute infections or vaccinations. All donors were Caucasian adults living in Nashville, Tennessee, USA. Blood was obtained by leukapheresis, after which PBMCs were separated by Ficoll-Histopaque density gradient centrifugation and cryopreserved in liquid nitrogen vapor phase. Analytical flow cytometry was used to check the purity and quantity of every magnetically sorted T cell population. From each sorted fraction, genomic DNA was isolated and quantified by UV absorbance on a Nanodrop 2000c. This record belongs to a study of shared clonotypes between healthy human individuals (dated by TCRdb to 2019 to 2021). About the investigation overall: The cohort included three men and a couple of women between 18 and 49 years of age. For each donor, CD4 naive and CD4 memory were each run on three plates, CD8 naive on two plates, and CD8 memory on one plate. Blood TCR repertoires of a handful of healthy adults were deeply sequenced to estimate repertoire size and the extent of clonotype sharing between individuals. Libraries were prepared and TCR repertoires were sequenced by different laboratories using diverse techniques, in order to increase sequencing depth and limit assay-specific biases. Per donor, leukapheresis produced somewhere between about 0.8 and 9 billion PBMCs. Overall study outcomes, separate from this receptor: Across a few donors, around 5% of naive CD4, 3% to 4% of naive CD8, under 2.5% of memory CD4, and 0.4% to 0.45% of memory CD8 clonotypes were shared. Compared with non-shared clonotypes, the clonotypes found in all four sorted-subset donors had higher generation probabilities. The small number of donors limited the genetic and exposure-history diversity represented. Pairwise subsampling led to the expectation that sequencing depth would affect the degree of clonotype sharing among donors. Estimated clonotype richness was generally larger for naive than for memory subsets. Rarefaction of sorted-subset datasets indicated incomplete sequencing despite the large sequencing depth. Sampling was restricted to blood, and TCR repertoires in tissue are likely to differ from TCR repertoires in blood.

TCR CDR3 regions were amplified from genomic DNA by multiplex PCR using the deep immunoSEQ assay. Genomic DNA extracted from each cell subset was distributed evenly over all wells of several immunoSEQ 96-well plates, and each plate served as one replicate. For sorted subsets, roughly 0.2 ug genomic DNA, equal to tens of thousands of T cell genomes, was loaded into each replicate PCR. Purified libraries were quantified with a Qubit 3.0 fluorometer, sized on a Bioanalyzer 2100, and re-quantified with the KAPA Library Quantification kit. Every immunoSEQ 96-well plate was sequenced on a separate single-read 150-cycle Illumina NextSeq 550 flow cell. As for the authors' bioinformatics: The immunoSEQ output contained only junctional sequences without quality scores, so filtering could not match that applied to full-length reads. To assign V/J genes and CDR3, sequences were annotated using PyIR, a Python wrapper for IgBLAST v1.9, with IMGT germline references. Any read was removed if the V/J assignment was weak (E-value above 1e-6), the CDR3 was missing, or the read contained stop codons, out-of-frame junctions, or ambiguous translated residues. A V3J clonotype was defined by an identical inferred V gene, J gene, and CDR3 amino acid sequence. The percentage overlap between two repertoires was calculated by dividing the number of shared unique clonotypes by the size of the smaller repertoire. Repertoire richness was assessed with RTK rarefaction, the Chao1 estimator, and Recon v2.1 estimates of unobserved clonotypes. OLGA was used to compute generation probabilities for all TCRbeta clonotypes that the gDNA method yielded from a handful of donors. In TCRdb, the immuneACCESS table is reduced to in-frame sequences with V and J assigned. These tables do not hold every clone; where another copy was compared, an unresolved V gene accounts for under half, and the others remain unexplained. V, J and clone size derive from that table, while D and trimming were established from the DNA sequence. The sample table holds about 2.1 million clones, of which around 93% were seen once. The top ten clones comprise approximately 1.7% of the sample.

The CDR3 numbers 14 residues from cysteine through phenylalanine. The read is trimmed to its CDR3 DNA, 42 bases read in frame from base 1. The trim is 0 bases for V and 5 bases for J, with a gap of 10 bases between the germline ends. From a lookup of the germline V gene, CDR1 and CDR2 are MGHRA and YSYEKL. The chain employs TRBV4-1 and TRBJ1-2; the D gene lacks a confident call. This receptor was obtained from a man aged 18 to 29 in good health. Some clones in this sample may be carry-over from other donors' samples. Sequenced material: naive CD8+ T cells from PBMCs. The sample's cell subset or site, from its label and the paper: CD45RA+CCR7+. The nucleotide sequence is given as TGCGCCAGCAGCCAAGATGCTCGCCCTTATGGCTACACCTTC. Its protein product is CASSQDARPYGYTF.